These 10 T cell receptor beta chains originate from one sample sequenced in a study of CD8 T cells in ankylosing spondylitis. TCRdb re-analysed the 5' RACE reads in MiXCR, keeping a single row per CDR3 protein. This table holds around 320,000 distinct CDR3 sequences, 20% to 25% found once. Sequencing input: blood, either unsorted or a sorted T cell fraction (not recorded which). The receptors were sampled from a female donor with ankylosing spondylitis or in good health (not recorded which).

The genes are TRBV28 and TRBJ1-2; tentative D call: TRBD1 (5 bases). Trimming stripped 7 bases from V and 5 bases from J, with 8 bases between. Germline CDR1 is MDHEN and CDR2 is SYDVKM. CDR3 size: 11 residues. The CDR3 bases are TGTGCCAGCACCAAGGGGTATGGCTACACCTTC. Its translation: CASTKGYGYTF.

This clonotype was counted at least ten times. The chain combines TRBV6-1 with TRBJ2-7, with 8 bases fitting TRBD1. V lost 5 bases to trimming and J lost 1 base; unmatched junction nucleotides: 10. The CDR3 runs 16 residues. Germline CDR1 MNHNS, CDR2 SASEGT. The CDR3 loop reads CASSPDRGWESYEQYF. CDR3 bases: TGTGCCAGCAGTCCTGACAGGGGTTGGGAATCCTACGAGCAGTACTTC.

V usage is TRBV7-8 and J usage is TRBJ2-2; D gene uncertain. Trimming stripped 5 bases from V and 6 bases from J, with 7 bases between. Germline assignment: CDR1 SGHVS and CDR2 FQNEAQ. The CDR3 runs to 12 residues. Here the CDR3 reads CASSRKPGELFF. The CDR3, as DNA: TGTGCCAGCAGCAGAAAACCCGGGGAGCTGTTTTTT.

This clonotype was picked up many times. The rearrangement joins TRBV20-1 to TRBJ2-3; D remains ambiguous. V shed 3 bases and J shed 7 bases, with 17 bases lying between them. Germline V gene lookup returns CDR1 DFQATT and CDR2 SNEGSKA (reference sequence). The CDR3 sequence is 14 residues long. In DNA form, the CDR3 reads TGCAGTGCTAGGCCTCAGGTGGTTGGGAATACGCAGTATTTT. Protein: CSARPQVVGNTQYF.

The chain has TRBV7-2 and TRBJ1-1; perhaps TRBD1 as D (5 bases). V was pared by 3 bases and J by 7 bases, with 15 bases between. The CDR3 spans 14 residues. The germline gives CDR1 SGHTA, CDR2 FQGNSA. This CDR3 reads CASSFIGSGSEAFF. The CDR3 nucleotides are TGTGCCAGCAGCTTTATAGGGTCAGGGAGTGAAGCTTTCTTT.

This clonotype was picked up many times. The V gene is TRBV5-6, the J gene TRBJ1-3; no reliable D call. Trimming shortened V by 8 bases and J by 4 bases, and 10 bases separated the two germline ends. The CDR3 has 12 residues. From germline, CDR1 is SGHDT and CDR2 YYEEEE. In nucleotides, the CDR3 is TGTGCCAGTCAGAGGGCCGGAAACACCATATATTTT. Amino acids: CASQRAGNTIYF. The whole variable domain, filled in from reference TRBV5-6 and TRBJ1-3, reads DAGVTQSPTHLIKTRGQQVTLRCSPKSGHDTVSWYQQALGQGPQFIFQYYEEEERQRGNFPDRFSGHQFPNYSSELNVNALLLGDSALYLCASQRAGNTIYFGEGSWLTVV.

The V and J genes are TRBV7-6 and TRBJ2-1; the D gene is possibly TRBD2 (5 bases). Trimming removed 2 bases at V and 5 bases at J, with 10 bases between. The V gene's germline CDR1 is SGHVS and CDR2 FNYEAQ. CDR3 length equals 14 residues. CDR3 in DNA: TGTGCCAGCAGCTTAAGTCTAGCTAACAATGAGCAGTTCTTC. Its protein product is CASSLSLANNEQFF.

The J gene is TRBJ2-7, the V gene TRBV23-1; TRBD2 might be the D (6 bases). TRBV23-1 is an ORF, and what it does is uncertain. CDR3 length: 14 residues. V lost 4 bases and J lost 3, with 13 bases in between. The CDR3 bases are TGCGCCAGCAGTCTTAGGACTAAGGACTACGAGCAGTACTTC. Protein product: CASSLRTKDYEQYF.

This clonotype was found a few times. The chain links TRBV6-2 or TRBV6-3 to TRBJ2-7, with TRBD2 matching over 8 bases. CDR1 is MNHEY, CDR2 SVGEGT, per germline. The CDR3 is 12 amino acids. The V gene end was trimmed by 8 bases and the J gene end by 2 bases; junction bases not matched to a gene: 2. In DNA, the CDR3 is TGTGCCAGCGCGGGAGGTCCCTACGAGCAGTACTTC. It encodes CASAGGPYEQYF.

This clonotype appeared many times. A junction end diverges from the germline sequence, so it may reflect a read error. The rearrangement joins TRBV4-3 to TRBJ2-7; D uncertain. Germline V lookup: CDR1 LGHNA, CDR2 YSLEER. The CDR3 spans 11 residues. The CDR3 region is CASSHPNEVQF. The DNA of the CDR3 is TGCGCCAGCAGCCACCCCAACGAGGTACAGTTC.